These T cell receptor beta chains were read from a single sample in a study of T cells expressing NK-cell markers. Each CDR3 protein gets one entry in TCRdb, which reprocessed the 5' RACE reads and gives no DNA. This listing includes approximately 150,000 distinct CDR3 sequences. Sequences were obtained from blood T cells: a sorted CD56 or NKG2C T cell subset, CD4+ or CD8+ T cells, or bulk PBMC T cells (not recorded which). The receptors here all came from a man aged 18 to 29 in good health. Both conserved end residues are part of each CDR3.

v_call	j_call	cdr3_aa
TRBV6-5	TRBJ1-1	CASYFGGQDTEAFF
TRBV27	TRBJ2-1	CASSIPYNEQFF
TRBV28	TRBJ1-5	CASRYPDRAGKPQHF
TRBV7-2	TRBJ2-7	CASSFLAGAIYEQYF
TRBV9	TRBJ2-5	CASSVGGEIQETQYF
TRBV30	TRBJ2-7	CAWRGILGNEQYF
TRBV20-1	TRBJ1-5	CSASEFGLNQPQHF
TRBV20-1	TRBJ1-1	CSARDGQGTDTEAFF
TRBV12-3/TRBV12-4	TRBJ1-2	CASSSLTGANSYTF
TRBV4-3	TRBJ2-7	CASSQGRDSLYEQYF
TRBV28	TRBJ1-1	CASSLFREGTEAFF
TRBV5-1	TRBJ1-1	CASSGRQMNTEAFF
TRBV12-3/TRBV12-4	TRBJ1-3	CASSFGSGNTIYF
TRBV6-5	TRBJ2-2	CASSYRQLGSGELFF
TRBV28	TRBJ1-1	CAGSPGGNTEAFF
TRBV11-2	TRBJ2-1	CASSLGAGVSYNEQFF
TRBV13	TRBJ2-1	CASSSIGANEQFF
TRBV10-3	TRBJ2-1	CAISESGADYNEQFF
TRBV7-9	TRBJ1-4	CASFLSGERSNEKLFF
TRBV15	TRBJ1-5	CATSRSTGGGNQPQHF
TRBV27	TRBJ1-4	CASSLLTSTGAHEKLFF
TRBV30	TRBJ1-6	CAWGYSRDQPTLHF
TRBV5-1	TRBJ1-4	CASSLGDREATNEKLFF
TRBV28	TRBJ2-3	CASSSTRDTESTDTQYF
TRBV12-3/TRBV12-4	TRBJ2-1	CASSLAVLAGEGNEQFF
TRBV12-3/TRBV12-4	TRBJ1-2	CASRDTDYGYTF
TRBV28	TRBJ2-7	CASSPSSVGEQYF
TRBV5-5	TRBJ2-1	CASSLAFSGGPGNEQFF
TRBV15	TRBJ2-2	CATSRDRGGLNTGELFF
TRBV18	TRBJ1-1	CASSERGQDLMNTEAFF
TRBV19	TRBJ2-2	CASSIDAYTGELFF